A selection of T cell receptor beta chains follows, all from one sample in a study of blood T cell repertoires in COVID-19. Measured with immunoSEQ multiplex PCR; TCRdb has only the in-frame clones, and not every one. This table has some 97,000 clones, around four fifths appearing once. Sequencing was performed on peripheral blood. The receptors shown here come from a woman between 65 and 79 years old with acute or convalescent COVID-19. Each CDR3 is given with its conserved first and last residue. Fields, in order: V gene, CDR3 protein.

TRBV3-1/TRBV3-2 | CASSPRGPANYGYTF
TRBV6-5 | CASSYSTGGYTEAFF
TRBV10-3 | CAISVGQGREKLFF
TRBV9 | CASTPSAGESGYTF
TRBV9 | CASSNNTGALSEKLFF
TRBV11-2 | CASSRSGGNNEQFF
TRBV6-5 | CASSYSLSPLHF
TRBV4-1 | CASSSYDGQVNGYTF
TRBV2 | CASSPDNQETQYF
TRBV10-3 | CAISDRAYGYTF
TRBV2 | CASSGTGGYGYTF
TRBV28 | CASSEPGQGSGNTIYF
TRBV19 | CASSIGRGRKDEAFF
TRBV6-6 | CASREEGNTIYF
TRBV7-2 | CASSLKALTRGAFF
TRBV19 | CASSIAGDYSNQPQHF
TRBV7-6 | CASSLGRGSTDTQYF
TRBV6-2/TRBV6-3 | CASSPVGTGGAKTF
TRBV18 | CASSPGQDEKLFF
TRBV6-5 | CASSYTRGIGTDTQYF
TRBV18 | CASWRDSQNTGELFF
TRBV28 | CASSLLTSGGYQPQHF
TRBV7-9 | CASSLGGSAGGETQYF
TRBV18 | CASSPPTKESYGYTF
TRBV15 | CATSTPGQGSYGYTF
TRBV19 | CASRDTQNTEAFF
TRBV7-8 | CASTRQGRTTEAFF
TRBV7-3 | CASSLQRGGGETQYF
TRBV30 | CAWSQGVADTQYF
TRBV5-4 | CASSLDRAYEQYF
TRBV11-2 | CASSLGGGAGNEQFF
TRBV18 | CASSPALDYGYTF
TRBV7-9 | CASSLASSGIEKLFF
TRBV2 | CASIKDRFSSTDTQYF
TRBV9 | CASSVRTGGDTQYF
TRBV19 | CASSSSREYSGNTIYF
TRBV5-5 | CASSLDGGLRAPLHF
TRBV18 | CASSPGTGHQPQHF
TRBV5-6 | CASSLRQGPYEQYF
TRBV4-1 | CASSQRNRAGSGGTEAFF
TRBV4-3 | CASSQAGGQSSTDTQYF
TRBV5-1 | CASSLDRENSPLHF
TRBV14 | CASSPRLYSGNTIYF
TRBV19 | CASSVPGSYGYTF
TRBV5-1 | CASTPDRSTDTQYF
TRBV5-1 | CASSLESGVLTQETQYF
TRBV3-1/TRBV3-2 | CASSPTLGGVNQPQHF
TRBV29-1 | CSVAQYGYTF
TRBV9 | CASSARVTGGLETQYF
TRBV19 | CASSIERYQPGDNQPQHF
TRBV19 | CASSMDNSNQPQHF
TRBV7-2 | CASSFGVAGGETQYF
TRBV7-2 | CASSFQGWGNSPLHF